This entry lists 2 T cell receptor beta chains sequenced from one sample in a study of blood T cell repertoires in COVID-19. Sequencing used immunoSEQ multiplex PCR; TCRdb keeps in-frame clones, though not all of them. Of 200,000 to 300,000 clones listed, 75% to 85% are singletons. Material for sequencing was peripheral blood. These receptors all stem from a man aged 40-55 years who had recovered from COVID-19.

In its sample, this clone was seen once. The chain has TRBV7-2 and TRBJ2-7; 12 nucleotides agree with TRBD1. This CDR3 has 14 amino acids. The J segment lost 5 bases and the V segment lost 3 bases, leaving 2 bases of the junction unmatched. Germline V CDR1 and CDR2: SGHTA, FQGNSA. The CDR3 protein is CASSFGTGGDEQYF. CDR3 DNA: TGTGCCAGCAGCTTTGGGACAGGGGGCGACGAGCAGTACTTC.

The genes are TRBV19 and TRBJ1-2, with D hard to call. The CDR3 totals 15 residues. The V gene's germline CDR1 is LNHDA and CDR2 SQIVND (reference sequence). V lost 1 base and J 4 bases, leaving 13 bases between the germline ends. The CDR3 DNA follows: TGTGCCAGTAGTATAGGGGCTGCAACCACCTATGGCTACACCTTC. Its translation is CASSIGAATTYGYTF. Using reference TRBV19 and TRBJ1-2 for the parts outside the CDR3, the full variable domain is DGGITQSPKYLFRKEGQNVTLSCEQNLNHDAMYWYRQDPGQGLRLIYYSQIVNDFQKGDIAEGYSVSREKKESFPLTVTSAQKNPTAFYLCASSIGAATTYGYTFGSGTRLTVV.